The 13 T cell receptor beta chains reported below all come from one sample, sequenced in a study of neurological immune-mediated disorders. TCRdb itself ran the 5' RACE reads through MiXCR, one entry per CDR3 protein. The sample shows about 65,000 distinct CDR3 sequences, 4.1% of them seen only once. Source material: PBMCs. These receptors were taken from a man aged 50 to 60 with multiple sclerosis.

This clonotype came up many times. V is TRBV5-1 and J is TRBJ2-6; 11 bases align to TRBD1. V was clipped by 3 bases and J by 2 bases; unmatched bases: 7. Germline lookup yields CDR1 SGHRS and CDR2 YFSETQ. The CDR3 is 18 residues long. The CDR3 DNA reads as TGCGCCAGCAGCTCACCTGGACAGGGGGCCCCTGGGGCCAACGTCCTGACTTTC. This sequence encodes CASSSPGQGAPGANVLTF.

This sequence joins TRBV20-1 and TRBJ1-1, with 9 bases that match TRBD1. The CDR3 loop spans 14 amino acids. V trimming: 2 bases; J trimming: 6 bases; junction bases outside the gene matches: 7. Looked up from germline, CDR1 is DFQATT and CDR2 is SNEGSKA (reference sequence). The chain's CDR3 is CSARHPDRGPEAFF. The CDR3 coding sequence is TGCAGTGCTAGACACCCGGACAGGGGCCCTGAAGCTTTCTTT.

This clonotype has a count of ten or more. The chain has TRBV20-1 and TRBJ2-2, with D possibly matching TRBD1 (6 bases). Looked up from germline, CDR1 is DFQATT and CDR2 is SNEGSKA (reference sequence). The CDR3 extends over 14 amino acids. The V gene lost 4 bases and the J gene lost 2 bases, with 11 bases spanning the gap. CDR3 nucleotide sequence: TGCAGTGCTATATACAGGGATAACACCGGGGAGCTGTTTTTT. This encodes CSAIYRDNTGELFF.

The sample holds many counts of this clonotype. CDR3 bases: TGTGCCAGCAGCTTAAGGGCCAATAATGAAAAACTGTTTTTT. Its translation is CASSLRANNEKLFF. The V call is TRBV7-8, the J call TRBJ1-4; D is ambiguous. CDR1 is SGHVS and CDR2 is FQNEAQ in the germline V gene. Trimming pared 2 bases from V and 4 bases from J, leaving 8 bases between. CDR3 size: 14 residues.

This clonotype was detected ten times or more. The chain links TRBV15 to TRBJ1-2, with D unclear. The CDR3 totals 13 residues. CDR1 and CDR2 from the germline V gene are LNHNV and YYDKDF (reference sequence). V dropped 4 bases and J dropped 0 bases, with 6 bases sitting between them. CDR3 sequence reads: CATSMRANYGYTF. CDR3 DNA: TGTGCCACCAGCATGAGGGCTAACTATGGCTACACCTTC.

This clonotype was counted at least ten times. The chain uses TRBV7-9 and TRBJ1-2; 7 bases are shared with TRBD1. This CDR3 has 12 residues. Unmatched junction bases numbered 0, after V lost 5 bases and J lost 3 bases. Germline V gene sequence: CDR1 SEHNR, CDR2 FQNEAQ (reference sequence). The CDR3 DNA reads as TGTGCCAGCAGCACAGGGGACTATGGCTACACCTTC. This codes for CASSTGDYGYTF.

Ten or more counts support this clonotype. The CDR3 sequence: CASRGAANTEAFF. For the CDR3, the DNA is TGTGCCAGCAGGGGCGCAGCGAACACTGAAGCTTTCTTT. The V and J genes are TRBV28 and TRBJ1-1; D not resolved. The ends were cut back, 6 bases at V and 1 base at J, with 9 bases in the middle. The CDR3 consists of 13 residues. Germline V lookup: CDR1 MDHEN, CDR2 SYDVKM.

This clonotype was seen a handful of times. The gene calls are TRBV25-1 and TRBJ1-1; the D is unclear. V lost 1 base, J lost 7 bases, and 13 bases lay in between. Germline assignment: CDR1 MGHDK and CDR2 SYGVNS. CDR3 size: 14 residues. CDR3 bases: TGTGCCAGCAGTGAATTAGAGGGCGGGGATGAAGCTTTCTTT. It translates to CASSELEGGDEAFF.

This clonotype appeared many times. The CDR3 DNA reads TGTGCCAGCAGCGCTCTTTACGAGCAGTACGTC. Amino acids: CASSALYEQYV. V is TRBV4-2 and J is TRBJ2-7, with D unresolved. Germline V gives CDR1 LGHNA, CDR2 YNFKEQ. Trimming shortened V by 5 bases and J by 4 bases, and 6 bases separated the two germline ends. This CDR3 region has 11 residues.

This clonotype was counted at least ten times. The gene calls are TRBV5-1 and TRBJ1-2, with D uncertain. This CDR3 spans 14 amino acids. Germline values: CDR1 SGHRS, CDR2 YFSETQ. Between the trimmed V and J ends, which lost 2 bases and 2 bases, there was a span of 10 bases. The CDR3 reads CASSFPAENYGYTF. As DNA, the CDR3 is TGCGCCAGCAGCTTTCCGGCAGAGAACTATGGCTACACCTTC. The variable domain in full, completed from reference TRBV5-1 and TRBJ1-2, reads KAGVTQTPRYLIKTRGQQVTLSCSPISGHRSVSWYQQTPGQGLQFLFEYFSETQRNKGNFPGRFSGRQFSNSRSEMNVSTLELGDSALYLCASSFPAENYGYTFGSGTRLTVV.

This clonotype was found many times. The V gene is TRBV20-1, the J gene TRBJ2-4; 11 nucleotides agree with TRBD2. CDR1 is DFQATT, CDR2 SNEGSKA, per germline (reference sequence). The V and J ends lost 2 bases and 5 bases, in that order; junction bases with no gene match: 8. This CDR3 contains 16 residues. CDR3 loop: CSARPRTSGSQNIQYF. The CDR3 coding sequence is TGCAGTGCTAGACCCCGGACTAGCGGGTCTCAAAACATTCAGTACTTC.

This clonotype was recorded many times. The chain is built from TRBV12-3 or TRBV12-4 and TRBJ1-1; D is unresolved. This CDR3 spans 14 amino acids. Trimming shortened V by 3 bases and J by 1 base, and 9 bases separated the two germline ends. The CDR3 DNA reads TGTGCCAGCAGTTTTGGTGTGTCGAACACTGAAGCTTTCTTT. It yields the protein CASSFGVSNTEAFF.

In this sample, this clonotype turned up a few times. This chain connects TRBV12-3 or TRBV12-4 to TRBJ1-5, with D maybe TRBD1 (5 bases). CDR3 length: 15 residues. V lost 1 base and J 2 bases, leaving 9 bases between the germline ends. Here the CDR3 DNA reads TGTGCCAGCAGTTTAGAAGTGGGGCGCAATCAGCCCCAGCATTTT. Protein sequence: CASSLEVGRNQPQHF.